The 20 T cell receptor beta chains below were found in one sample sequenced in a study of T cell responses to AZD1222 COVID-19 vaccine. Here immunoSEQ multiplex PCR was the method, and the copy in TCRdb shows in-frame clones only, minus some. The sample lists 110,000 to 150,000 clones, about 86% seen once, with approximately 3.5% in the top ten. The sample consisted of peripheral blood, taken on day 0 of AZD1222 vaccination. The receptors originated from an adult in good health.

The chain employs TRBV7-2 and TRBJ2-5, with D maybe TRBD1 (5 bases). The CDR3 extends over 15 amino acids. V was shortened by 1 base and J by 4 bases, with 13 bases between the two germline ends. Germline lookup yields CDR1 SGHTA and CDR2 FQGNSA. The CDR3 is CASSLGRAGSETQYF. In nucleotides, the CDR3 is TGTGCCAGCAGCTTAGGCAGGGCAGGGTCAGAGACCCAGTACTTC. Looking up the rest from reference TRBV7-2 and TRBJ2-5 gives the full variable domain: GAGVSQSPSNKVTEKGKDVELRCDPISGHTALYWYRQSLGQGLEFLIYFQGNSAPDKSGLPSDRFSAERTGGSVSTLTIQRTQQEDSAVYLCASSLGRAGSETQYFGPGTRLLVL.

The rearrangement links TRBV12-3 or TRBV12-4 to TRBJ1-3; the D is unclear. The CDR3 totals 13 residues. Trimming removed 9 bases at V and 4 bases at J, with 13 bases between. CDR3 coding DNA: TGTGCCAGTGAACGAAGTACGGGAAACACCATATATTTT. It translates to CASERSTGNTIYF.

The chain's CDR3 is CASSQGDRPNEKLFF. DNA of the CDR3: TGTGCCAGCAGCCAAGGTGACAGGCCTAATGAAAAACTGTTTTTT. The chain carries TRBV3-1 (or the pseudogene TRBV3-2) and TRBJ1-4, with D perhaps matching TRBD1 (6 bases). The CDR3 loop spans 15 amino acids. V lost 1 base to trimming and J lost 3 bases, with 9 bases between them. The germline V gene encodes CDR1 LGHDT and CDR2 YNNKEL (reference sequence).

The chain links TRBV27 to TRBJ2-1; TRBD2 aligns across 8 bases. Germline loops: CDR1 MNHEY, CDR2 SMNVEV (reference sequence). The CDR3 loop spans 13 amino acids. The V gene end was trimmed by 10 bases and the J gene end by 8 bases; junction bases not matched to a gene: 10. CDR3 sequence reads: CAIGGGRADEQFF. As DNA, the CDR3 is TGTGCCATCGGGGGGGGTAGGGCTGATGAGCAGTTCTTC.

This clone was recorded once. This chain links TRBV19 with TRBJ2-2; 9 positions agree with TRBD1. V lost 3 bases to trimming and J lost 6 bases; unmatched junction nucleotides: 8. The germline CDR1 and CDR2 sequences are LNHDA and SQIVND (reference sequence). This CDR3 comprises 16 residues. CDR3: CASSIYGTGSPGELFF. CDR3 nucleotide sequence: TGTGCCAGTAGTATCTATGGGACAGGGTCGCCCGGGGAGCTGTTTTTT. The full variable domain, its missing parts supplied by reference TRBV19 and TRBJ2-2, is DGGITQSPKYLFRKEGQNVTLSCEQNLNHDAMYWYRQDPGQGLRLIYYSQIVNDFQKGDIAEGYSVSREKKESFPLTVTSAQKNPTAFYLCASSIYGTGSPGELFFGEGSRLTVL.

This chain joins TRBV19 and TRBJ1-4; TRBD1 might be the D (6 bases). CDR3 length equals 14 residues. V was shortened by 8 bases and J by 6 bases, with 16 bases between the two germline ends. Looked up from germline, CDR1 is LNHDA and CDR2 is SQIVND (reference sequence). CDR3 DNA sequence: TGTGCCAGTCGCCTCGGGGCAGGGGATGAAAAACTGTTTTTT. Its protein product is CASRLGAGDEKLFF.

This chain joins TRBV6-5 and TRBJ2-1; 10 nucleotides match TRBD1. Trimming cost V 4 bases and J 5 bases; bases outside gene matches: 5. The CDR3 has 15 amino acids. Germline CDR1 is MNHEY and CDR2 is SVGAGI. CDR3 sequence: CASSSPGQGNNEQFF. Written as DNA, the CDR3 is TGTGCCAGCAGTTCCCCGGGACAGGGGAACAATGAGCAGTTCTTC.

This chain connects TRBV5-1 to TRBJ2-1; 8 bases align to TRBD2. Germline V lookup: CDR1 SGHRS, CDR2 YFSETQ. V dropped 4 bases and J dropped 9; count of bases not matched to a gene: 18. The CDR3 loop spans 17 amino acids. CDR3 sequence: CASSDPSTAGAYGEQFF. The DNA of the CDR3 is TGCGCCAGCAGCGATCCCTCGACAGCGGGAGCCTATGGTGAGCAGTTCTTC.

The CDR3 nucleotides are TGTGCCAGCAGCTCTGTCCCACTGGGTCACGAGCAGTACTTC. It codes for CASSSVPLGHEQYF. The V call is TRBV5-4, the J call TRBJ2-7; no firm D call. V dropped 3 bases and J dropped 5 bases, with 15 bases sitting between them. Germline lookup yields CDR1 SGHNT and CDR2 YYREEE (reference sequence). The CDR3 extends over 14 amino acids.

The chain uses TRBV7-8 and TRBJ1-3, with 9 bases that match TRBD1. The V gene end was trimmed by 2 bases and the J gene end by 4 bases; junction bases not matched to a gene: 6. The V gene's germline CDR1 is SGHVS and CDR2 FQNEAQ. CDR3 length: 16 residues. DNA for the CDR3: TGTGCCAGCAGCTTAACGAACAGGGGGCAAGGAAACACCATATATTTT. Encoded protein: CASSLTNRGQGNTIYF.

The chain has TRBV6-5 and TRBJ1-5, with D perhaps matching TRBD1 (6 bases). V lost 6 bases and J 5 bases, leaving 14 bases between the germline ends. The germline gives CDR1 MNHEY, CDR2 SVGAGI. CDR3 length equals 14 residues. CDR3 DNA: TGTGCCAGCAGCCGCCGGGACAAGTATCAGCCCCAGCATTTT. The encoded protein is CASSRRDKYQPQHF.

This clone showed up just once. The chain uses TRBV12-3 or TRBV12-4 and TRBJ1-1; possibly TRBD1 for D (5 bases). Trimming cost V 1 base and J 7 bases, with 10 bases left between them. CDR3 length equals 13 residues. The CDR3 is CASSLVLRGEAFF. The CDR3 DNA is TGTGCCAGCAGTTTAGTCCTAAGGGGTGAAGCTTTCTTT.

This clone was counted once. The chain carries TRBV19 and TRBJ2-7; maybe TRBD2 (5 bases). Germline V gene lookup returns CDR1 LNHDA and CDR2 SQIVND (reference sequence). V dropped 5 bases and J dropped 2 bases, with 10 bases sitting between them. The CDR3 totals 13 residues. The CDR3 reads CASSPGSAYEQYF. Written as DNA, the CDR3 is TGTGCCAGTAGTCCGGGGAGCGCCTACGAGCAGTACTTC.

The V and J genes are TRBV11-2 and TRBJ1-1; D remains ambiguous. The CDR3 runs 15 residues. Looked up from germline, CDR1 is SGHAT and CDR2 is FQNNGV. V shed 0 bases and J shed 0 bases, with 8 bases lying between them. The CDR3 sequence: CASSLEISMNTEAFF. Written as DNA, the CDR3 is TGTGCCAGCAGCTTAGAGATCAGTATGAACACTGAAGCTTTCTTT.

CDR3 loop: CASSQGWGGGQPQHF. The CDR3 DNA reads TGTGCCAGCAGCCAAGGTTGGGGGGGCGGTCAGCCCCAGCATTTT. The chain combines TRBV3-1 (or the pseudogene TRBV3-2) with TRBJ1-5, with D possibly TRBD1 on 6 matching bases. Germline CDR1 is LGHDT and CDR2 is YNNKEL (reference sequence). This CDR3 contains 15 residues. Trimming removed 1 base from V and 6 bases from J, with 13 bases in between.

This chain joins TRBV4-2 and TRBJ1-2; D unresolved. Germline CDR1 reads LGHNA; CDR2 reads YNFKEQ. Trimming pared 0 bases from V and 7 bases from J, leaving 12 bases between. CDR3 length: 14 residues. The CDR3 protein is CASSQDSGPSGYTF. For the CDR3, the DNA is TGTGCCAGCAGCCAAGACAGCGGACCCAGTGGCTACACCTTC.

This chain joins TRBV7-3 and TRBJ2-5; D is perhaps TRBD2 (6 bases). Germline values: CDR1 SGHTA, CDR2 FQGTGA. The CDR3 runs 14 residues. The germline V and J ends were trimmed by 3 bases and 2 bases, with 10 bases remaining between them. The CDR3 loop reads CASSLSGTQETQYF. The CDR3 DNA follows: TGTGCCAGCAGCTTGTCGGGGACTCAAGAGACCCAGTACTTC.

The V call is TRBV4-2, the J call TRBJ2-7; 8 nucleotides match TRBD2. V shed 0 bases and J 1 base; nucleotides not matched to a gene: 2. In germline, CDR1 is LGHNA, CDR2 YNFKEQ. There are 15 residues in the CDR3. The CDR3: CASSQESGGSYEQYF. CDR3 sequence (DNA): TGTGCCAGCAGCCAAGAGTCGGGAGGGTCCTACGAGCAGTACTTC.

This chain connects TRBV6-2 or TRBV6-3 to TRBJ1-1; unclear D gene. CDR3 length: 16 amino acids. Trimming stripped 3 bases from V and 1 base from J, with 15 bases between. Looked up from germline, CDR1 is MNHEY and CDR2 is SVGEGT. The CDR3 DNA reads TGTGCCAGCAGTTATGTGACAAGTCGGGGGAACACTGAAGCTTTCTTT. Protein product: CASSYVTSRGNTEAFF.

DNA of the CDR3: TGCGCCAGGGGGCCCCCCCGAAACAAAAACATTCAGTACTTC. As protein: CARGPPRNKNIQYF. The chain has TRBV10-1 and TRBJ2-4; TRBD1 might be the D (5 bases). V shed 9 bases and J shed 3 bases, with 15 bases lying between them. The CDR3 loop spans 14 amino acids. Germline CDR1 and CDR2: WNHNN and SYGVQD (reference sequence).